The rows below give T cell receptor beta chains drawn from one sample of a study of T cell responses to AZD1222 COVID-19 vaccine. Sequencing used immunoSEQ multiplex PCR; TCRdb keeps in-frame clones, though not all of them. The table has roughly 150,000 clones, 90% to 95% seen once. Specimen: peripheral blood, collected 28 days after the second AZD1222 dose. These receptors were collected from an adult who received the AZD1222 COVID-19 vaccine. Each CDR3 is given with its conserved first and last residue. D genes are given only for firm matches. Not every row has a clone size; where given, it reads once, few, many or a size class.

>TRBJ1-1|TRBD1|TRBV28|16|.
CASRPWVGTVDTEAFF
TGTGCCAGCAGGCCCTGGGTAGGGACAGTGGACACTGAAGCTTTCTTT
>TRBJ1-1|.|TRBV3-1/TRBV3-2|14|.
CASSQGGIGAEAFF
TGTGCCAGCAGCCAAGGAGGGATCGGGGCTGAAGCTTTCTTT
>TRBJ1-3|TRBD1|TRBV3-1/TRBV3-2|15|.
CASSHGQASGNTIYF
TGTGCCAGCAGCCATGGACAGGCCTCTGGAAACACCATATATTTT
>TRBJ2-3|TRBD2|TRBV11-2|16|.
CASSRTGTSGGDTQYF
TGTGCCAGCAGCAGAACCGGGACTAGCGGGGGAGATACGCAGTATTTT
>TRBJ2-6|TRBD1|TRBV10-3|16|.
CAIAGQGLAGANVLTF
TGTGCCATCGCCGGACAGGGACTCGCTGGGGCCAACGTCCTGACTTTC
>TRBJ2-6|TRBD1|TRBV9|17|once
CASRAGTGGSGANVLTF
TGTGCCAGCAGGGCCGGGACAGGGGGCTCTGGGGCCAACGTCCTGACTTTC
>TRBJ1-4|.|TRBV5-1|14|once
CASSAYRTREKLFF
TGCGCCAGCAGCGCTTACAGGACCCGGGAAAAACTGTTTTTT
>TRBJ2-1|.|TRBV18|11|.
CASSRAGEQFF
TGTGCCAGCTCGCGGGCCGGAGAGCAGTTCTTC
>TRBJ2-3|.|TRBV19|15|once
CASSIGASKGDTQYF
TGTGCCAGTAGTATAGGTGCCAGCAAGGGAGATACGCAGTATTTT
>TRBJ2-2|.|TRBV6-5|14|.
CASTLGGRAGELFF
TGTGCCAGCACACTCGGGGGGCGCGCCGGGGAGCTGTTTTTT
>TRBJ2-3|.|TRBV7-3|11|.
CASSFSDTQYF
TGTGCCAGCAGCTTTTCTGATACGCAGTATTTT
>TRBJ2-7|.|TRBV3-1/TRBV3-2|15|.
CASSQEQVSTYEQYF
TGTGCCAGCAGCCAAGAACAGGTTAGTACCTACGAGCAGTACTTC
>TRBJ1-2|.|TRBV14|13|.
CASSQDRSYGYTF
TGTGCCAGCAGCCAAGATCGGTCCTATGGCTACACCTTC
>TRBJ2-7|.|TRBV29-1|12|.
CSGGRSSYEQYF
TGCAGCGGGGGCCGTAGCTCCTACGAGCAGTACTTC
>TRBJ2-5|.|TRBV5-4|14|.
CASSYPGGGETQYF
TGTGCCAGCAGTTACCCAGGGGGAGGGGAGACCCAGTACTTC
>TRBJ2-2|.|TRBV6-5|15|.
CASSLGQLNTGELFF
TGTGCCAGCAGCTTAGGACAGCTGAACACCGGGGAGCTGTTTTTT
>TRBJ2-1|.|TRBV2|14|.
CASCGESSYNEQFF
TGTGCCAGCTGTGGCGAAAGCTCCTACAATGAGCAGTTCTTC
>TRBJ1-4|.|TRBV3-1/TRBV3-2|15|.
CASRTEKATNEKLFF
TGTGCCAGCCGGACAGAGAAAGCAACTAATGAAAAACTGTTTTTT
>TRBJ1-6|TRBD1|TRBV28|14|.
CASRGGQHNSPLHF
TGTGCCAGCAGGGGGGGACAGCATAATTCACCCCTCCACTTT
>TRBJ2-3|.|TRBV27|15|once
CASIPGRGGTDTQYF
TGTGCCAGCATCCCCGGGAGAGGCGGAACAGATACGCAGTATTTT
>TRBJ2-6|TRBD1|TRBV7-3|15|.
CASSLIQGASNVLTF
TGTGCCAGCAGCTTAATCCAGGGGGCTTCCAACGTCCTGACTTTC
>TRBJ2-7|TRBD2|TRBV18|15|.
CASSPGLAGAPEQYF
TGTGCCAGCTCACCCGGACTAGCGGGAGCTCCCGAGCAGTACTTC
>TRBJ2-1|.|TRBV27|14|.
CASSPWGPYNEQFF
TGTGCCAGCAGCCCATGGGGGCCGTACAATGAGCAGTTCTTC
>TRBJ2-2|.|TRBV5-1|17|.
CASSLAQTGRVTGELFF
TGCGCCAGCAGCTTGGCTCAGACAGGGAGGGTCACCGGGGAGCTGTTTTTT
>TRBJ1-2|.|TRBV29-1|11|few
CSGWEGSGYTF
TGCAGCGGCTGGGAGGGTTCTGGCTACACCTTC
>TRBJ2-1|TRBD2|TRBV7-2|16|.
CASSVAGGPGYNEQFF
TGTGCCAGCAGTGTAGCGGGAGGGCCTGGTTATAATGAGCAGTTCTTC
>TRBJ1-2|TRBD1|TRBV7-3|14|.
CASSVGTASYGYTF
TGTGCCAGCAGCGTCGGGACAGCAAGCTATGGCTACACCTTC
>TRBJ2-2|.|TRBV2|15|.
CASRIQTANTGELFF
TGTGCCAGCAGGATCCAGACAGCGAACACCGGGGAGCTGTTTTTT
>TRBJ1-4|.|TRBV27|16|.
CASSGKNRVGNEKLFF
TGTGCCAGCAGTGGGAAAAACAGGGTCGGTAATGAAAAACTGTTTTTT
>TRBJ1-5|.|TRBV6-2/TRBV6-3|17|once
CASSYLPGTGFGQPQHF
TGTGCCAGCAGTTATCTCCCGGGGACTGGATTTGGTCAGCCCCAGCATTTT
>TRBJ2-7|.|TRBV9|14|.
CASSVTAATYEQYF
TGTGCCAGCAGCGTCACAGCGGCTACCTACGAGCAGTACTTC
>TRBJ1-2|TRBD1|TRBV5-1|16|.
CASSFEPGQGMNGYTF
TGCGCCAGCAGCTTCGAGCCGGGACAGGGGATGAATGGCTACACCTTC
>TRBJ1-2|TRBD1|TRBV29-1|12|.
CSVVSGGDGYTF
TGCAGCGTTGTCTCAGGGGGCGACGGCTACACCTTC
>TRBJ1-1|.|TRBV19|15|.
CASSFLPVPNTEAFF
TGTGCCAGTAGTTTCCTGCCCGTTCCGAACACTGAAGCTTTCTTT
>TRBJ1-1|TRBD1|TRBV7-3|14|.
CASSPGQGFTEAFF
TGTGCCAGCAGCCCGGGACAGGGCTTCACTGAAGCTTTCTTT
>TRBJ1-5|.|TRBV10-2|14|.
CASSPGSFHQPQHF
TGCGCCAGCAGTCCAGGGTCTTTTCATCAGCCCCAGCATTTT